The text below deals with one T cell receptor (beta chain). The target antigen is unknown. The entry originates in a study of regulatory T cells in long-lasting Graves disease. Study-wide results and caveats: Thyroid tissue went unexamined; only peripheral blood was analyzed.

The time point is: persistent/refractory GD, antithyroid drugs over 5 years with positive TRAb. Preparation of the TCR library used RNA extracted from PBMCs. Germline CDR1 reads MDHEN; CDR2 reads SYDVKM. There are 15 residues in the CDR3. V was shortened by 5 bases and J by 3 bases, with 17 bases between the two germline ends. Construction of TCR beta libraries relied on iRepertoire HTBI primers and on Arm-PCR targeting CDR3 regions. Original processing methods: Identified across the samples were over 50 TRBV segments and 13 to 15 TRBJ segments. TCRdb fed the multiplex PCR reads into MiXCR, producing one record per CDR3 protein. TCRdb, not the authors, supplied the V and J calls. The profile shows fewer than 450,000 distinct CDR3 sequences, less than 25% of them singletons.

The rearrangement links TRBV28 to TRBJ2-7; D may be TRBD1 or TRBD2 (6 bases each). Source: peripheral blood mononuclear cells (PBMCs), taken when the disease was refractory, from a patient treated with antithyroid drugs. The sequence was collected from a female donor with Graves disease. CDR3 nucleotides: TGTGCCAGCAGTCGGCCTGACAGGAGGGACTACGAGCAGTACTTC. Amino acids: CASSRPDRRDYEQYF.